A single TCR beta chain is shown here with its context. In the original processing: The authors estimated nucleated cell counts from reference gene primer amplification. The assay was immunoSEQ multiplex PCR, and TCRdb's table has in-frame clones only and misses some. That table gives V, J and clone size, and the DNA gave D and trimming. The profile covers some 150,000 clones, with more than 65% appearing a single time and approximately 10% taken by the ten largest. The V gene's germline CDR1 is LNHDA and CDR2 SQIVND (reference sequence). V lost 1 base, J lost 0 bases, and 12 bases lay in between. This CDR3 region has 16 residues. The sample belongs to a study of blood T cell repertoires in COVID-19. Study summary: The United States, Italy and Spain were the sources of the acute and convalescent COVID-19 samples. PBMCs, B-cell-depleted T cells, or T cells provided the cDNA or gDNA that made up the material.

The sequence was obtained from a woman between 45 and 60 years old with acute or convalescent COVID-19. The chain combines TRBV19 with TRBJ1-1; D is unclear. Sequencing used peripheral blood. The CDR3 DNA reads as TGTGCCAGTAGTATAGGATTTCGGTCCATGAACACTGAAGCTTTCTTT. It specifies CASSIGFRSMNTEAFF.